This TCR beta chain was captured by sequencing in a study of shared clonotypes between healthy human individuals. Study-wide context: Each donor had three CD4 naive, three CD4 memory, two CD8 naive and one CD8 memory plate.

About this clone: Antigen specificity is unknown.

Terminally differentiated effector memory CD45RA+ cells were excluded from the naive CD8 cells, which were CD45RO-negative and positively selected for CCR7. Study-wide results and limits: In general, naive subsets displayed greater estimated richness than memory subsets did. The study's rarefaction showed incomplete sorted-subset sequencing despite large depth.

Sorted-subset replicate PCR reactions were performed with approximately 190 ng DNA, corresponding to roughly 30,000 T cell genomes. The table came from immunoSEQ multiplex PCR; TCRdb's copy has only in-frame clones and leaves some out. The repertoire has about 2,200,000 clones, about 93% of them found once; the top ten carry more than 1.5%. Looked up from germline, CDR1 is MNHEY and CDR2 is SMNVEV (reference sequence). V lost 6 bases, J lost 6 bases, and 15 bases lay in between. This CDR3 is built from 14 residues. The TCR was taken from a man aged 18-30 years in good health. Some clones in this sample may be carry-over from other donors' samples. The chain recombines TRBV27 with TRBJ2-4; the D gene is possibly TRBD2 (5 bases). The sample taken for sequencing was naive CD8+ T cells from PBMCs. Here the CDR3 reads CASRTTPRGNIQYF. The CDR3 DNA reads TGTGCCAGCAGAACGACTCCCCGGGGAAACATTCAGTACTTC.